The next 4 T cell receptor beta chains were all read from a single sample in a study of blood T cell repertoires in COVID-19. TCRdb's copy holds only in-frame clones and misses some; the assay was immunoSEQ multiplex PCR. The profile shows over 200,000 clones, 85% to 90% of them singletons. The sequencing input was peripheral blood. Receptors were obtained from a man aged 55 to 69 who had recovered from COVID-19.

About this clone: It is unclear where the CDR3 begins or ends on the DNA, so no DNA is shown, and the CDR3 is as TCRdb lists it. This CDR3 reads CASSSSAGGPLEQYF. The J gene is TRBJ2-7, the V gene TRBV28; the listed D gene, TRBD2, was not tested against the DNA. The CDR3 contains 15 residues when both ends are counted. Germline assignment: CDR1 MDHEN and CDR2 SYDVKM.

This clone was observed a single time. J is TRBJ2-3 and V is TRBV3-1 (or the pseudogene TRBV3-2); 7 nucleotides line up with TRBD1. Germline V gene lookup returns CDR1 LGHDT and CDR2 YNNKEL (reference sequence). The V gene end was trimmed by 2 bases and the J gene end by 4 bases; junction bases not matched to a gene: 6. The CDR3 has 15 residues. The CDR3 bases are TGTGCCAGCAGCCAACAACAGGGGACGGCAGATACGCAGTATTTT. Amino acids: CASSQQQGTADTQYF.

The chain has TRBV19 and TRBJ2-7; D is uncertain. The V gene's germline CDR1 is LNHDA and CDR2 SQIVND (reference sequence). Trimming took off 3 bases at V and 3 bases at J, with 9 bases between the two ends. CDR3 length equals 13 residues. For the CDR3, the DNA is TGTGCCAGTAGTATTACAGCAAACTACGAGCAGTACTTC. Translation gives CASSITANYEQYF.

The chain couples TRBV19 to TRBJ1-4; 7 bases fit TRBD1. This CDR3 comprises 13 residues. Germline CDR1 reads LNHDA; CDR2 reads SQIVND (reference sequence). V shed 9 bases and J 5 bases; nucleotides not matched to a gene: 6. CDR3 region: CASSGGTNEKLFF. CDR3 bases: TGTGCCAGCTCAGGGGGAACAAATGAAAAACTGTTTTTT.